This entry features one T cell receptor beta chain sequence. Its antigen is unknown. TCRdb's table, derived via immunoSEQ multiplex PCR, lists solely in-frame clones and lacks some. Of tens of thousands of clones listed, approximately 87% are singletons. The sample is drawn from a study of cytotoxic CD8 clonotypes in ibrutinib-treated CLL. Whole-study context: Patients: roughly ten relapsed/refractory, roughly 16 treatment-naive, roughly 18 IGHV unmutated.

Points from the study as a whole: At the start, clonality exceeded age-matched healthy donors and followed circulating CD8+ T-cell counts. Clonality rose at ibrutinib response and fell back toward baseline at progression.

The CDR3 loop spans 14 amino acids. The V gene's germline CDR1 is SEHNR and CDR2 FQNEAQ (reference sequence). V was shortened by 5 bases and J by 6 bases, with 14 bases between the two germline ends. Sequences were derived from PBMCs, sampled after 24 months of ibrutinib treatment. The TCR comes from a human donor with chronic lymphocytic leukemia. This chain joins TRBV7-9 and TRBJ2-1; perhaps TRBD2 as D (5 bases). The CDR3 is CASSGEMEGNEQFF. The CDR3 nucleotides read TGTGCCAGCAGCGGGGAGATGGAAGGCAATGAGCAGTTCTTC.